This T cell receptor beta chain was identified during a study of shared clonotypes between healthy human individuals. Comment on this clone: Its antigen is not known.

Per germline, CDR1 SEHNR and CDR2 FQNEAQ (reference sequence). The V gene lost 2 bases and the J gene lost 0 bases, with 10 bases spanning the gap. The CDR3 has 15 amino acids. The study's findings and limits: With several donors compared, around 5.4% of naive CD4 clonotypes were shared.

Libraries were prepared by immunoSEQ multiplex PCR; TCRdb keeps only in-frame clonotypes and omits some of them. Among about 600,000 clones listed, about 97% were seen once. V gene TRBV7-9 combines with J gene TRBJ1-2, with D hard to call. The source of this sequence is a woman aged 25 to 45 in good health. Sequenced sample: naive CD4+ T cells sorted from blood. The subset is: CD45RA+ positively selected. The chain's CDR3 is CASSLLAASNYGYTF. CDR3 sequence (DNA): TGTGCCAGCAGCTTACTTGCAGCATCTAACTATGGCTACACCTTC.